This TCR beta chain was recorded in a study of blood T cell repertoires in COVID-19. Looking at the study overall: There were acute and convalescent COVID-19 samples, and they came from the United States, Italy and Spain. The analysed material was cDNA or gDNA that came from T cells, B-cell-depleted T cells, or PBMCs.

How the authors handled the data: Amplification of reference gene primers provided the estimated nucleated cell counts. TCRdb's table, derived via immunoSEQ multiplex PCR, lists solely in-frame clones and lacks some. That table gives V, J and clone size, and the DNA gave D and trimming. The sample shows some 160,000 clones, 80% to 85% of them seen only once. Germline-derived CDR1 and CDR2 are LNHNV and YYDKDF (reference sequence). The ends lost 4 bases at V and 7 bases at J; junction bases unmatched: 9. The CDR3 has 15 amino acids. The V call is TRBV15, the J call TRBJ1-4; 7 nucleotides line up with TRBD1. Sample: peripheral blood. The clonotype originates from a man between 65 and 80 years old with active or convalescent COVID-19. CDR3 nucleotides: TGTGCCACCAGCACCGGACAGGACTTGGGTGAAAAACTGTTTTTT. Protein: CATSTGQDLGEKLFF.